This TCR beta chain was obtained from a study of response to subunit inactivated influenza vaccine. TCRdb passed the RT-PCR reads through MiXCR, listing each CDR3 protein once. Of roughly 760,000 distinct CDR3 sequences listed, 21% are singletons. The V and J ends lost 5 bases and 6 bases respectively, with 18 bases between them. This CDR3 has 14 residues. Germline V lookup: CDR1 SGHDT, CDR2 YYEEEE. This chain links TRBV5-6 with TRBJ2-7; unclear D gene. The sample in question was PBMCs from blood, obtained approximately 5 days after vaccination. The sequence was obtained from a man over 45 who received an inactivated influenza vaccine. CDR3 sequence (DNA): TGTGCCAGCAGTTTCGGAAGGAATTTGATCGAGCAGTACTTC. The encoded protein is CASSFGRNLIEQYF.